What follows are 21 T cell receptor beta chains derived from one specimen sequenced in a study of OX40 agonist ivuxolimab in advanced cancers. Using immunoSEQ multiplex PCR, the repertoire was profiled, and TCRdb retains in-frame clones only, with some absent. In the table there are 70,000 to 80,000 clones, about 89% of which are singletons. The sequencing used CD4+ or CD8+ T cells sorted from blood, collected in a trial of the OX40 agonist ivuxolimab. The receptors were sampled from an adult with an advanced solid tumor such as melanoma, head and neck, liver or kidney cancer.

The chain carries TRBV30 and TRBJ2-3; 7 bases are shared with TRBD2. Germline CDR1 reads GTSNPN; CDR2 reads SVGIG (reference sequence). Trimming cost V 3 bases and J 2 bases; bases outside gene matches: 11. CDR3 length equals 16 residues. This CDR3 is CAWSPGSAGFTDTQYF. As DNA, the CDR3 is TGTGCCTGGAGCCCCGGTTCAGCGGGGTTCACAGATACGCAGTATTTT.

The chain is built from TRBV6-1 and TRBJ2-7, with 8 bases fitting TRBD2. Germline-derived CDR1 and CDR2 are MNHNS and SASEGT. This CDR3 is built from 15 residues. V shed 8 bases and J 5 bases; nucleotides not matched to a gene: 14. The CDR3 DNA sequence: TGTGCCAGCGCAAAACGGGAGGGGACGAGCAACGAGCAGTACTTC. It translates to CASAKREGTSNEQYF.

This sequence joins TRBV20-1 and TRBJ1-1; possibly TRBD1 for D (5 bases). This CDR3 region has 11 residues. Trimming took 5 bases from V and 5 from J, leaving 9 bases between them. Germline values: CDR1 DFQATT, CDR2 SNEGSKA (reference sequence). CDR3 DNA: TGCAGTGCTGATCGACAGACTGAAGCTTTCTTT. The encoded protein is CSADRQTEAFF.

The V call is TRBV6-4, the J call TRBJ1-1, with D uncertain. The CDR3 sequence is 13 residues long. Germline CDR1 and CDR2: MRHNA and SNTAGT. Trimming left V 5 bases short and J 0 bases short, with 7 bases between. Written as DNA, the CDR3 is TGTGCCAGCAGTCAGGAGATGAACACTGAAGCTTTCTTT. This codes for CASSQEMNTEAFF.

This clone has a single count. V is TRBV5-1 and J is TRBJ1-1; 9 bases fit TRBD1. The germline V gene has CDR1 SGHRS and CDR2 YFSETQ. CDR3 size: 15 residues. Losses at the gene ends were 1 base for V and 1 base for J; bases not matched to a gene: 2. The CDR3 spells CASSLRTGANTEAFF. The CDR3 nucleotides read TGCGCCAGCAGCTTGAGGACAGGGGCGAACACTGAAGCTTTCTTT.

V and J are TRBV5-1 and TRBJ2-3; no firm D call. Deletions cut 4 bases from V and 3 bases from J, with 9 bases between. In germline, CDR1 is SGHRS, CDR2 YFSETQ. The CDR3 has 13 amino acids. CDR3 DNA sequence: TGCGCCAGCAGCCCTACATTAACAGATACGCAGTATTTT. It is translated as CASSPTLTDTQYF.

The chain couples TRBV29-1 to TRBJ2-1, with D perhaps matching TRBD2 (5 bases). Germline values: CDR1 SQVTM, CDR2 ANQGSEA. Trimming took off 4 bases at V and 2 bases at J, with 12 bases between the two ends. CDR3 length equals 14 residues. CDR3: CSVGRPPTYNEQFF. CDR3 DNA sequence: TGCAGCGTTGGGAGGCCTCCCACCTACAATGAGCAGTTCTTC.

The chain has TRBV6-1 and TRBJ1-2; D gene unclear. CDR1 MNHNS and CDR2 SASEGT come from the germline V gene. This CDR3 has 13 amino acids. The V end lost 10 bases, the J end lost 3 bases, and 15 bases lay between the germline ends. The CDR3 is CATSPNSYYGYTF. CDR3 in DNA: TGTGCCACCAGCCCGAACAGCTACTATGGCTACACCTTC.

The chain joins TRBV27 to TRBJ2-6; TRBD2 might be the D (5 bases). Trimming stripped 5 bases from V and 4 bases from J, with 9 bases between. Germline loops: CDR1 MNHEY, CDR2 SMNVEV (reference sequence). The CDR3 loop spans 14 amino acids. CDR3 residues: CASSPGEGANVLTF. The DNA for the CDR3 is TGTGCCAGCAGTCCCGGGGAAGGGGCCAACGTCCTGACTTTC.

Only a few counts were recorded for this clone. This chain joins TRBV18 and TRBJ2-1, with 8 bases aligning to TRBD1. Germline CDR1 KGHSH, CDR2 LQKENI. CDR3 length: 15 residues. The V segment lost 4 bases and the J segment 4 bases; nucleotides outside the gene matches: 6. CDR3 sequence: CASSRVRDRYNEQFF. For the CDR3, the DNA is TGTGCCAGCTCACGCGTCCGGGACAGGTACAATGAGCAGTTCTTC.

The genes are TRBV19 and TRBJ2-1, with D perhaps matching TRBD1 (5 bases). CDR1 is LNHDA, CDR2 SQIVND, per germline (reference sequence). The CDR3 covers 13 residues. The V end lost 7 bases, the J end lost 3 bases, and 10 bases lay between the germline ends. For the CDR3, the DNA is TGTGCCAGTACATCCCAGGGCTACAATGAGCAGTTCTTC. Its translation is CASTSQGYNEQFF. Supplemented by reference TRBV19 and TRBJ2-1, the full variable domain reads DGGITQSPKYLFRKEGQNVTLSCEQNLNHDAMYWYRQDPGQGLRLIYYSQIVNDFQKGDIAEGYSVSREKKESFPLTVTSAQKNPTAFYLCASTSQGYNEQFFGPGTRLTVL.

The chain is built from TRBV29-1 and TRBJ2-2; 13 nucleotides line up with TRBD2. Per the germline V gene, CDR1 is SQVTM and CDR2 is ANQGSEA. V was pared by 6 bases and J by 7 bases, with 14 bases of the junction left unmatched. This CDR3 spans 17 amino acids. CDR3 in DNA: TGCAGCGTCGAAATATTTACCGGGACTAGCGGGATCGGGGAGCTGTTTTTT. It yields the protein CSVEIFTGTSGIGELFF.

The chain carries TRBV15 and TRBJ2-7; D not resolved. With 0 bases removed from V and 7 bases from J, the gap between germline ends came to 10 bases. Germline assignment: CDR1 LNHNV and CDR2 YYDKDF (reference sequence). The CDR3 extends over 13 amino acids. The CDR3: CATSRDPLGEQYF. CDR3 DNA sequence: TGTGCCACCAGCAGAGACCCCCTCGGAGAGCAGTACTTC.

The chain links TRBV5-4 to TRBJ2-1; 8 bases map to TRBD2. With V trimmed by 4 bases and J by 8 bases, 17 bases remained unmatched. Germline CDR1 is SGHNT and CDR2 is YYREEE (reference sequence). This CDR3 region has 17 residues. The CDR3 protein is CASSGRLVSGSSYEQFF. CDR3 nucleotide sequence: TGTGCCAGCAGCGGCCGACTCGTCAGCGGGAGTAGTTATGAGCAGTTCTTC.

The chain combines TRBV30 with TRBJ2-3, with D perhaps matching TRBD2 (5 bases). Trimming pared 1 base from V and 4 bases from J, leaving 12 bases between. There are 14 residues in the CDR3. Per the germline V gene, CDR1 is GTSNPN and CDR2 is SVGIG (reference sequence). DNA for the CDR3: TGTGCCTGGAGTGACTCCGGGGTTCCAGATACGCAGTATTTT. Translated, it gives CAWSDSGVPDTQYF.

The chain joins TRBV7-9 to TRBJ1-1, with D possibly matching TRBD1 (6 bases). Trimming removed 0 bases at V and 2 bases at J, with 10 bases between. Germline lookup yields CDR1 SEHNR and CDR2 FQNEAQ (reference sequence). The CDR3 is 15 residues long. The CDR3 is CASSLADRLNTEAFF. The CDR3 DNA is TGTGCCAGCAGCTTAGCCGACAGGTTAAACACTGAAGCTTTCTTT.

The rearrangement links TRBV19 to TRBJ1-3, with D possibly being TRBD1 (6 bases). CDR3 size: 15 residues. Germline values: CDR1 LNHDA, CDR2 SQIVND (reference sequence). V lost 8 bases and J lost 4, with 18 bases in between. The CDR3 nucleotides read TGTGCCAGTTACTCGAACAGGGCTTTGGGAAACACCATATATTTT. The encoded protein is CASYSNRALGNTIYF.

This chain joins TRBV5-4 and TRBJ2-3; D uncertain. CDR1 and CDR2 from the germline V gene are SGHNT and YYREEE (reference sequence). V gave up 5 bases and J gave up 1 base, with 11 bases separating them. This CDR3 comprises 14 residues. The CDR3 nucleotides read TGTGCCAGCAGGAGCCCGGGCCGCACAGATACGCAGTATTTT. It yields the protein CASRSPGRTDTQYF.

The chain links TRBV7-2 to TRBJ1-3; a possible D gene is TRBD1 (6 bases). V lost 5 bases and J lost 2, with 10 bases in between. Germline V gene sequence: CDR1 SGHTA, CDR2 FQGNSA. The CDR3 totals 14 residues. The CDR3, as DNA: TGTGCCAGCAGCCCAGGACAGACTGGAAACACCATATATTTT. It codes for CASSPGQTGNTIYF.

The chain links TRBV19 to TRBJ2-4; D is perhaps TRBD1 or TRBD2 (5 bases each). With 3 bases removed from V and 8 bases from J, the gap between germline ends came to 17 bases. Germline V lookup: CDR1 LNHDA, CDR2 SQIVND (reference sequence). There are 15 residues in the CDR3. The CDR3 spells CASSIPGPMSDIQYF. The CDR3, as DNA: TGTGCCAGTAGTATCCCGGGACCCATGTCGGACATTCAGTACTTC.

The V call is TRBV9, the J call TRBJ2-6; D not resolved. Trimming cost V 0 bases and J 2 bases, with 6 bases left between them. This CDR3 spans 15 amino acids. Per the germline V gene, CDR1 is SGDLS and CDR2 is YYNGEE. CDR3 DNA sequence: TGTGCCAGCAGCGTAGTGTCTGCTGGGGCCAACGTCCTGACTTTC. It specifies CASSVVSAGANVLTF. Supplemented by reference TRBV9 and TRBJ2-6, the full variable domain reads DSGVTQTPKHLITATGQRVTLRCSPRSGDLSVYWYQQSLDQGLQFLIQYYNGEERAKGNILERFSAQQFPDLHSELNLSSLELGDSALYFCASSVVSAGANVLTFGAGSRLTVL.